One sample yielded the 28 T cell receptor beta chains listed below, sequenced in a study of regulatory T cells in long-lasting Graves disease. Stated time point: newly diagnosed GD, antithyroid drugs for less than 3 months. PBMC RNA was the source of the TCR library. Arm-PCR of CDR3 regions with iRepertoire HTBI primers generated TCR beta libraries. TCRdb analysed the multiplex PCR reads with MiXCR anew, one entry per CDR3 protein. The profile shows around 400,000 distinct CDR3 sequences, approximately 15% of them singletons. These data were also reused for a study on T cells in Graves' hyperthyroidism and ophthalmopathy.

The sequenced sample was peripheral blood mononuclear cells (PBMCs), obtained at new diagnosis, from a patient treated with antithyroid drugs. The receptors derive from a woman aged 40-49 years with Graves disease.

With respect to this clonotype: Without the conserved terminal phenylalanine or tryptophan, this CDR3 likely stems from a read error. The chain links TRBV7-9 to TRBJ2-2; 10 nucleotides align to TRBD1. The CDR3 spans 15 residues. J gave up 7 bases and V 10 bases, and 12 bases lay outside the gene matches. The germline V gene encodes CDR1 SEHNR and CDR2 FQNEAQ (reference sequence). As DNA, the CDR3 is TGTGCCACACAAGCACCCGGGACAGGGGACGGGGAGCTGTTTCTT. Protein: CATQAPGTGDGELFL.

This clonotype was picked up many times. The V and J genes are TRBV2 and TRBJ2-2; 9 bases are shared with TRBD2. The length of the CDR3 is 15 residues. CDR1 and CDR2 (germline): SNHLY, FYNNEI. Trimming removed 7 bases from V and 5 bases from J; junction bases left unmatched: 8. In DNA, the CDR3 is TGTGCCAGCAAATTAGCGGGAGATTGGACCGGGGAGCTGTTTTTT. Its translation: CASKLAGDWTGELFF.

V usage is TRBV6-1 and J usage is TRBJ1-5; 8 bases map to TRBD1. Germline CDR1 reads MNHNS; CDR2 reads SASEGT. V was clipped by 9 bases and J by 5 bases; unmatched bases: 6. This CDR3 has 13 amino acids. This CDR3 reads CASTTGGYQPQHF. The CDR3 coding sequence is TGTGCCAGTACTACAGGGGGGTATCAGCCCCAGCATTTT.

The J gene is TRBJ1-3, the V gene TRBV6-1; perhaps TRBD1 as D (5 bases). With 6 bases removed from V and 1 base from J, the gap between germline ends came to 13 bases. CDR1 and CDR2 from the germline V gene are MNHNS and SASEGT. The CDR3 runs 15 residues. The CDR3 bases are TGTGCCAGCAGCCAGGGCCCTTTATCTGGAAACACCATATATTTT. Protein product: CASSQGPLSGNTIYF.

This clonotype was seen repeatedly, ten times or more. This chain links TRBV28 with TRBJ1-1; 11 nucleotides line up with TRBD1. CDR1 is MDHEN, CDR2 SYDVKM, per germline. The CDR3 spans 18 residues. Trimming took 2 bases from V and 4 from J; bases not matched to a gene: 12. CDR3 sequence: CASSLMGQGVGGSTEAFF. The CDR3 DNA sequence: TGTGCCAGCAGTTTAATGGGACAGGGGGTTGGGGGATCCACTGAAGCTTTCTTT.

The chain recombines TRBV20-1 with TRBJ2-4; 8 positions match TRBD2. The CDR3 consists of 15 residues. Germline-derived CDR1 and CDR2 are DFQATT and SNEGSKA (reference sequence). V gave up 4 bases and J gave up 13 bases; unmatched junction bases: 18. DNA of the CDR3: TGCAGTGCTATTAGCGGGGTTAGCTCCTACAATGAGCAGTACTTC. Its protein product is CSAISGVSSYNEQYF.

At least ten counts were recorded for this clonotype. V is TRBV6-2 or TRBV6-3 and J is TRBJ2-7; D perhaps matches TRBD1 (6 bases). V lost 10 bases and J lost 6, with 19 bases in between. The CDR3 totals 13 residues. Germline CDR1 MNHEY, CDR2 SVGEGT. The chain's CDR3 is CATAQGWSSEQYF. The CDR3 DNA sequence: TGTGCCACCGCGCAGGGGTGGTCGTCCGAGCAGTACTTC.

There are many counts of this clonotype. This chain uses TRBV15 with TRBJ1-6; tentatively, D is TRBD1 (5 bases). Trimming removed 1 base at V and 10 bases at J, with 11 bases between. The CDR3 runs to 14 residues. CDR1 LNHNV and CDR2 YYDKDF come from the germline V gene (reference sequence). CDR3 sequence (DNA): TGTGCCACCAGCAGAGTCTCAGGGAGGTCACCCCTCCACTTT. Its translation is CATSRVSGRSPLHF. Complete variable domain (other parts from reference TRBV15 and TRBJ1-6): DAMVIQNPRYQVTQFGKPVTLSCSQTLNHNVMYWYQQKSSQAPKLLFHYYDKDFNNEADTPDNFQSRRPNTSFCFLDIRSPGLGDTAMYLCATSRVSGRSPLHFGNGTRLTVT.

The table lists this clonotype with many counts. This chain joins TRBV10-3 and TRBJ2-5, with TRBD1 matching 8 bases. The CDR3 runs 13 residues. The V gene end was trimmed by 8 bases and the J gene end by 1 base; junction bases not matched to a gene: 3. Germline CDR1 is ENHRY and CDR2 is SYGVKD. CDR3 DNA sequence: TGTGCCATCGGCGGACAGGGCCAAGAGACCCAGTACTTC. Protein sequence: CAIGGQGQETQYF.

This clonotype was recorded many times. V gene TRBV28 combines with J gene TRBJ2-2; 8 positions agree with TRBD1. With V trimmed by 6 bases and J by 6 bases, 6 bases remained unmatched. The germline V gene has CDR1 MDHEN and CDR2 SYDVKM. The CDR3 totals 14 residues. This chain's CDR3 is CASRPRGLSGELFF. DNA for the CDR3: TGTGCCAGCAGGCCCAGGGGGCTGTCCGGGGAGCTGTTTTTT.

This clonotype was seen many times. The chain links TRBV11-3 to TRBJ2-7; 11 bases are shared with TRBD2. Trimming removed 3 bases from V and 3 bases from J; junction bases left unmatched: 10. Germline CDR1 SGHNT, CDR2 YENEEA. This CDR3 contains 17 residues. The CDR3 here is CASSFGFSTSGIYEQYF. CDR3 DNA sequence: TGTGCCAGCAGCTTTGGATTTTCGACTAGCGGGATCTACGAGCAGTACTTC.

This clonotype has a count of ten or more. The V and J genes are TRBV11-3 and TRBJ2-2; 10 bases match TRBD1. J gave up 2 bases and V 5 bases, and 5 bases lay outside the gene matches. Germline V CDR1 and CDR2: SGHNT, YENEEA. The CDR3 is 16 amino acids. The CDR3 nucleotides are TGTGCCAGCAGCCGCCGGACAGGGGGTAACACCGGGGAGCTGTTTTTT. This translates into CASSRRTGGNTGELFF. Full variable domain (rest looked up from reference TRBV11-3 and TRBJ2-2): EAGVVQSPRYKIIEKKQPVAFWCNPISGHNTLYWYLQNLGQGPELLIRYENEEAVDDSQLPKDRFSAERLKGVDSTLKIQPAELGDSAVYLCASSRRTGGNTGELFFGEGSRLTVL.

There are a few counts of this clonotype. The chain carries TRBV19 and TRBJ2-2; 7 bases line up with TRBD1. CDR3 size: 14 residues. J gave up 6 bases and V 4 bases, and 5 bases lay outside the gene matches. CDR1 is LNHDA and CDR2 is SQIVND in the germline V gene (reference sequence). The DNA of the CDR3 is TGTGCCAGTAGTACCTCCGGGACAGCCGGGGAGCTGTTTTTT. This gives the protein CASSTSGTAGELFF.

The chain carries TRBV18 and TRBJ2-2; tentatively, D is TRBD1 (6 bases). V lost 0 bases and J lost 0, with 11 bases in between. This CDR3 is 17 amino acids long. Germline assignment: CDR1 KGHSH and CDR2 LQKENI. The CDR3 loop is CASSPPAGTPNTGELFF. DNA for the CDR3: TGTGCCAGCTCACCACCGGCCGGGACACCGAACACCGGGGAGCTGTTTTTT. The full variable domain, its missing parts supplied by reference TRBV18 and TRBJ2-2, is NAGVMQNPRHLVRRRGQEARLRCSPMKGHSHVYWYRQLPEEGLKFMVYLQKENIIDESGMPKERFSAEFPKEGPSILRIQQVVRGDSAAYFCASSPPAGTPNTGELFFGEGSRLTVL.

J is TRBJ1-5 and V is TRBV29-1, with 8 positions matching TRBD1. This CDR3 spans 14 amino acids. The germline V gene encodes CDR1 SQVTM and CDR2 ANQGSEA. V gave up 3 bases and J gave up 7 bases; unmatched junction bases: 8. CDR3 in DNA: TGCAGCGTTGATACGACAGGGGATGGACAGCCCCAGCATTTT. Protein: CSVDTTGDGQPQHF.

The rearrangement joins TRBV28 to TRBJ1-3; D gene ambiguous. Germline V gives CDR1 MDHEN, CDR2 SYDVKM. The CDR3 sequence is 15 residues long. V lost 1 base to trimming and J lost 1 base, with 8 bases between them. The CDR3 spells CASSLYKLSGNTIYF. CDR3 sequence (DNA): TGTGCCAGCAGTTTATACAAACTTTCTGGAAACACCATATATTTT.

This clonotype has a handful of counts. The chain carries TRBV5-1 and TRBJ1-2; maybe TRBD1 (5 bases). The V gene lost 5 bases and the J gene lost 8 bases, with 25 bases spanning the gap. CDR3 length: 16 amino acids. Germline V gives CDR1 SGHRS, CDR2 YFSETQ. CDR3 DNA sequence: TGCGCCAGCAGTCCAACCACTACAGGTGCCACCAGCGGCTACACCTTC. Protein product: CASSPTTTGATSGYTF.

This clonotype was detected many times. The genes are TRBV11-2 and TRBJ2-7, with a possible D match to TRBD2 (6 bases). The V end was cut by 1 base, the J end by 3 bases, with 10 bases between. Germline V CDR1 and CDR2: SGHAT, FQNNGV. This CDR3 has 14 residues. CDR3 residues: CASSLGYGSYEQYF. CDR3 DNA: TGTGCCAGCAGCTTAGGGTACGGGAGCTACGAGCAGTACTTC.

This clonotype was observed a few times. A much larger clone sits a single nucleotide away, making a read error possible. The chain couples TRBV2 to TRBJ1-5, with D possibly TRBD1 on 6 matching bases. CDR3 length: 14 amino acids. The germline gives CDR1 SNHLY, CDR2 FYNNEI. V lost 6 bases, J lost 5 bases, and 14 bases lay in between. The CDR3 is CASSPGHVDQPQHF. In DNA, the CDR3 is TGTGCCAGCAGCCCGGGACACGTCGATCAGCCCCAGCATTTT. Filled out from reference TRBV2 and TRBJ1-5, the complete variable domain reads EPEVTQTPSHQVTQMGQEVILRCVPISNHLYFYWYRQILGQKVEFLVSFYNNEISEKSEIFDDQFSVERPDGSNFTLKIRSTKLEDSAMYFCASSPGHVDQPQHFGDGTRLSIL.

Written as DNA, the CDR3 is TGTGCCAGCGGGGACAGCAACCAAGAGACCCAGTACTTC. Its protein product is CASGDSNQETQYF. The V call is TRBV9, the J call TRBJ2-5; 7 nucleotides align to TRBD1. V gave up 7 bases and J gave up 0 bases; unmatched junction bases: 3. The CDR3 spans 13 residues. Germline V gives CDR1 SGDLS, CDR2 YYNGEE.

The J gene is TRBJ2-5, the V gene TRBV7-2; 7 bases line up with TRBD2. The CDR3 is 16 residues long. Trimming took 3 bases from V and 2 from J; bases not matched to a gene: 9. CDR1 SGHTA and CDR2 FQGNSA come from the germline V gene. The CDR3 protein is CASSLGTSALQETQYF. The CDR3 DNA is TGTGCCAGCAGCTTGGGAACTAGCGCCCTTCAAGAGACCCAGTACTTC. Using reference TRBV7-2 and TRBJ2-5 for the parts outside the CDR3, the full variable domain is GAGVSQSPSNKVTEKGKDVELRCDPISGHTALYWYRQSLGQGLEFLIYFQGNSAPDKSGLPSDRFSAERTGGSVSTLTIQRTQQEDSAVYLCASSLGTSALQETQYFGPGTRLLVL.

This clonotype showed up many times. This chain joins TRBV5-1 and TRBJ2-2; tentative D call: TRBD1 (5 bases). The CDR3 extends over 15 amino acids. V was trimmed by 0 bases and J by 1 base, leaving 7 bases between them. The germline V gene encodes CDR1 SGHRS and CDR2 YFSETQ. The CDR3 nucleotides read TGCGCCAGCAGCTTGGCTACAGGGAACACCGGGGAGCTGTTTTTT. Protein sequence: CASSLATGNTGELFF. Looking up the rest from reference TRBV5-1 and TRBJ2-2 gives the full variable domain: KAGVTQTPRYLIKTRGQQVTLSCSPISGHRSVSWYQQTPGQGLQFLFEYFSETQRNKGNFPGRFSGRQFSNSRSEMNVSTLELGDSALYLCASSLATGNTGELFFGEGSRLTVL.

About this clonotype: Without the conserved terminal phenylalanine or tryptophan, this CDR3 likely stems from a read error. CDR3 sequence reads: CASSKQGARQETQYS. The CDR3 DNA reads as TGTGCCAGCAGTAAACAGGGGGCCCGACAAGAGACCCAGTACTCC. V usage is TRBV6-1 and J usage is TRBJ2-5; 9 bases fit TRBD1. CDR3 length: 15 amino acids. J was trimmed by 2 bases and V by 5 bases; bases with no gene match: 6. Looked up from germline, CDR1 is MNHNS and CDR2 is SASEGT.

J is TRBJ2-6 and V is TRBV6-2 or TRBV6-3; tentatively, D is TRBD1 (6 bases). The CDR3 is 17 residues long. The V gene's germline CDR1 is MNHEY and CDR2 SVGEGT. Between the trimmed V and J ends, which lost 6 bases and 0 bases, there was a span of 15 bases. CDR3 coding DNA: TGTGCCAGCAGCTACCCTACAGGGAGCTCTGGGGCCAACGTCCTGACTTTC. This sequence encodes CASSYPTGSSGANVLTF.

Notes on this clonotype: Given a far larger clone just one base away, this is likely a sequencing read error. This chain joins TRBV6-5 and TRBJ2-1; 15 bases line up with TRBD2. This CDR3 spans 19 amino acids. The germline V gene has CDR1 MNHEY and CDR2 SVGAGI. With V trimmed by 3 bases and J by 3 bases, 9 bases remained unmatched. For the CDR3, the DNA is TGTGCCAGCAGTTATTACCGGACTAGCGGGAGGGGGATCTACAATGAGCAGTTCTTC. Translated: CASSYYRTSGRGIYNEQFF.

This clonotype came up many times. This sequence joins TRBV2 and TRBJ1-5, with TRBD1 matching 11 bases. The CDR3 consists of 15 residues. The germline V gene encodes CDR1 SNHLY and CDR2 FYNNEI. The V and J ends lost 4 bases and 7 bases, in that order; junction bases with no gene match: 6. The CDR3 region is CASSVGRTGGQPQHF. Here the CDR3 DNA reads TGTGCCAGCAGTGTGGGGCGGACAGGGGGCCAGCCCCAGCATTTT.

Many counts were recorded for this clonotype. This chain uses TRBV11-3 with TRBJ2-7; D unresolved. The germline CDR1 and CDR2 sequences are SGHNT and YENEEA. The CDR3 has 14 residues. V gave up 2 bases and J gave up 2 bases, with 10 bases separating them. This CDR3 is CASSLYVTAYEQYF. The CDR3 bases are TGTGCCAGCAGCTTATACGTCACGGCCTACGAGCAGTACTTC. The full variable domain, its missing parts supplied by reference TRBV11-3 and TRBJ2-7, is EAGVVQSPRYKIIEKKQPVAFWCNPISGHNTLYWYLQNLGQGPELLIRYENEEAVDDSQLPKDRFSAERLKGVDSTLKIQPAELGDSAVYLCASSLYVTAYEQYFGPGTRLTVT.

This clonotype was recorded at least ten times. CDR3 DNA sequence: TGTGCCAGCAGCTTAGGACTAGCGGGAGGTTGGGACGAGCAGTTCTTC. Amino acids: CASSLGLAGGWDEQFF. J is TRBJ2-1 and V is TRBV11-3, with 13 positions matching TRBD2. Germline trimming cut 1 base from V and 10 bases from J; bases unmatched to any gene: 7. Germline V lookup: CDR1 SGHNT, CDR2 YENEEA. The CDR3 loop spans 16 amino acids.